This record looks at one T cell receptor beta chain sequence and its context. With a much larger clone just one base away, this may be a read error. The authors ran a second PCR of about 7 to 11 cycles using a sample-barcoded 5' primer and a J-beta primer mix. TCRdb redid the calling of the 5' RACE reads with MiXCR, one entry per CDR3 protein. The sample has roughly 640,000 distinct CDR3 sequences, about 30% seen once. The sample belongs to a study of blood T cells in healthy people across ages. The clonotype originates from a woman at least 80 years old in good health. The specimen was blood.

This CDR3 is CASISGGESQETQHF. CDR3 DNA: TGTGCCAGCATCTCGGGGGGAGAGTCCCAAGAGACCCAGCACTTC. The rearrangement links TRBV6-4 to TRBJ2-5, with TRBD2 matching over 7 bases. There are 15 residues in the CDR3. Germline CDR1 reads MRHNA; CDR2 reads SNTAGT.